This TCR beta chain was identified in a study of T cell repertoires in cytomegalovirus infection. As for the study in general: Public TCR beta signatures indicated both CMV infection and matching HLA type. Regarding the study as a whole: The ex vivo response was dominated by HLA-C-restricted CMV-specific TCR beta clonotypes. Cumulative public TCR beta family frequency identified carriers of CMV plus the relevant HLA.

In this sample, this clonotype turned up a few times. Its matching antigen is unknown. TCRdb reprocessed the reads with MiXCR, giving one entry per CDR3 protein. The sample carries under 300,000 distinct CDR3 sequences, over 9% recorded once. This CDR3 comprises 15 residues. V lost 1 base and J lost 4; bases outside the gene matches: 7. Germline-derived CDR1 and CDR2 are SGHNT and YYREEE (reference sequence). This chain links TRBV5-4 with TRBJ1-1; 7 bases agree with TRBD1. The sequence derives from a human donor in good health (CMV status not recorded). Some clones in this sample may be carry-over from other donors' samples. Sequencing used PBMCs. CDR3 loop: CASSLMAGGGTEAFF. CDR3 coding DNA: TGTGCCAGCAGCTTGATGGCAGGGGGGGGCACTGAAGCTTTCTTT.